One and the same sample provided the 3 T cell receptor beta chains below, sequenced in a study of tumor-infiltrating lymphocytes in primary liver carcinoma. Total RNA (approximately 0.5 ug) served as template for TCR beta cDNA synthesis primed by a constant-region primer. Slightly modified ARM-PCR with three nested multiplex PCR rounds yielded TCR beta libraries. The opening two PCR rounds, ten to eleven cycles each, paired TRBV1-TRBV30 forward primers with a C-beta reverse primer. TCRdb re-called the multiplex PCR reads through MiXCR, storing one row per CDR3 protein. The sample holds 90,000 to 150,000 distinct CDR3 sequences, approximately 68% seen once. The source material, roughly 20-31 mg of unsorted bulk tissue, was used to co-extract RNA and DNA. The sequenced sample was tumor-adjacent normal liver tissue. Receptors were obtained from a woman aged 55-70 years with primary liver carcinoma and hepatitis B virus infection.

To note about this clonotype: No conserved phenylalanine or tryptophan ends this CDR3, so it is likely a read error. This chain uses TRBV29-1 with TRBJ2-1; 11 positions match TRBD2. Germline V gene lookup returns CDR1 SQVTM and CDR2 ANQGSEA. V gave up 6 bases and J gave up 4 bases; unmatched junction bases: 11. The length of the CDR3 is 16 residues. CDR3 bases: TGCAGCGTCGACCTCCCATGGACTAGCGGGTACAATGAGCAGTTCTCA. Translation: CSVDLPWTSGYNEQFS.

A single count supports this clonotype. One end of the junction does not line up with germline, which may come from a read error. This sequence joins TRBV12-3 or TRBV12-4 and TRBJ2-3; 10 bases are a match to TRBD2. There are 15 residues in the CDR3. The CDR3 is CAQYRLAGEGDTHYF. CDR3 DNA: TGTGCTCAGTATAGGCTAGCGGGAGAAGGAGATACGCACTATTTT.

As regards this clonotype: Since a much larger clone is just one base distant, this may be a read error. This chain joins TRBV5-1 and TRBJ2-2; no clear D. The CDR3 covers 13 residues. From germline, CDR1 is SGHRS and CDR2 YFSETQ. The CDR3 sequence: CANSFRADGELFF. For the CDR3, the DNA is TGCGCCAACAGCTTTCGGGCGGACGGGGAGCTGTTTTTT.